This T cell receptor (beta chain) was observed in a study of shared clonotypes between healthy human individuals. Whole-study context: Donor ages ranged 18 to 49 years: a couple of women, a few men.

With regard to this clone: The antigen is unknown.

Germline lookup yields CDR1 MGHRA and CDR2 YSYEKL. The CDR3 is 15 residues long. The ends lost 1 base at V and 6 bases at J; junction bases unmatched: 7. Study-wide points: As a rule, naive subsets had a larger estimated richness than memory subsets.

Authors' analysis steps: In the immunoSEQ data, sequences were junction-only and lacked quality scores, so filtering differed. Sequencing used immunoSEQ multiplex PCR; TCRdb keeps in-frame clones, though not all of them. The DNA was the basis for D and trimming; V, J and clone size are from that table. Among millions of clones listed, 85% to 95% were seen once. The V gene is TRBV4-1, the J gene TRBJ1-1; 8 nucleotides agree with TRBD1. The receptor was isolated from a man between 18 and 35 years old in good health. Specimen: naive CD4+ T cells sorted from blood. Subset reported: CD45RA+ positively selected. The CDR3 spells CASSQGPLGQAEAFF. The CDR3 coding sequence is TGCGCCAGCAGCCAAGGGCCTTTGGGACAGGCTGAAGCTTTCTTT.